The following is a T cell receptor (beta chain) sequence with its context. This sample is drawn from a study of blood T cell repertoires in COVID-19. In the study overall: Sites across the United States, Italy and Spain contributed samples from acute and convalescent COVID-19.

CDR1 SNHLY and CDR2 FYNNEI come from the germline V gene. The CDR3 spans 15 residues. Germline trimming cut 5 bases from V and 6 bases from J; bases unmatched to any gene: 4. Original processing methods: Amplifying reference gene primers gave estimates of nucleated cell counts. Using immunoSEQ multiplex PCR, the repertoire was profiled, and TCRdb retains in-frame clones only, with some absent. V and J calls plus clone size are reproduced from that table; the DNA served to infer D and trimming. The sample lists more than 300,000 clones; around 87% were seen once. While infection was still active, Seattle patients were enrolled and then followed longitudinally.

The V gene is TRBV2, the J gene TRBJ2-3; 14 bases are shared with TRBD2. The TCR was taken from a woman aged 25 to 39 with COVID-19, enrolled during active disease. The material sequenced was peripheral blood. CDR3 sequence: CASSQTSGGADTQYF. CDR3 nucleotide sequence: TGTGCCAGCAGTCAGACTAGCGGGGGGGCGGATACGCAGTATTTT.